These 20 T cell receptor beta chains originate from one sample sequenced in a study of chemoradiotherapy in HPV16-positive cancers. Assay: immunoSEQ multiplex PCR; the TCRdb copy retains only in-frame clones and omits some. The sample lists around 40,000 clones, roughly 77% seen once, with more than 4.5% in the top ten. This specimen was blood, taken from a patient who underwent chemoradiotherapy. These receptors all come from a human donor with HPV-associated anogenital cancer.

The rearrangement joins TRBV28 to TRBJ1-1; D is unclear. The CDR3 extends over 11 amino acids. Trimming pared 5 bases from V and 4 bases from J, leaving 5 bases between. Germline CDR1 reads MDHEN; CDR2 reads SYDVKM. CDR3 in DNA: TGTGCCAGCAGTCTAGGCACTGAAGCTTTCTTT. Translated, it gives CASSLGTEAFF.

This rearrangement joins TRBV28 to TRBJ2-7; 7 positions agree with TRBD1. V dropped 4 bases and J dropped 2; count of bases not matched to a gene: 5. The CDR3 loop spans 14 amino acids. The germline CDR1 and CDR2 sequences are MDHEN and SYDVKM. The CDR3 nucleotides read TGTGCCAGCAGTTCCTCGACAGGGACCTACGAGCAGTACTTC. Amino acid sequence: CASSSSTGTYEQYF.

J is TRBJ2-1 and V is TRBV19, with D possibly TRBD2 on 7 matching bases. The CDR3 loop spans 15 amino acids. Germline CDR1 reads LNHDA; CDR2 reads SQIVND (reference sequence). Trimming pared 3 bases from V and 6 bases from J, leaving 15 bases between. CDR3 protein: CASSIRGAGGNEQFF. The CDR3 nucleotides are TGTGCCAGTAGTATCCGGGGGGCGGGCGGCAATGAGCAGTTCTTC.

The chain recombines TRBV27 with TRBJ2-1; 11 bases agree with TRBD2. The V gene's germline CDR1 is MNHEY and CDR2 SMNVEV (reference sequence). The trim removed 5 bases at V and 0 bases at J, leaving 9 bases unmatched. The CDR3 covers 18 residues. The CDR3 protein is CASSRRTSGGVSYNEQFF. DNA for the CDR3: TGTGCCAGCAGTCGTCGAACTAGCGGGGGAGTCTCCTACAATGAGCAGTTCTTC.

This rearrangement joins TRBV7-8 to TRBJ1-2, with D unclear. Germline CDR1 reads SGHVS; CDR2 reads FQNEAQ. The CDR3 runs to 15 residues. Trimming took off 2 bases at V and 4 bases at J, with 14 bases between the two ends. The CDR3 is CASSLSPQIPYGYTF. Here the CDR3 DNA reads TGTGCCAGCAGCTTATCCCCCCAGATTCCCTATGGCTACACCTTC.

The CDR3 DNA sequence: TGTGCCAGCAGCTTAGATTCTGTGTGGGAGACCCAGTACTTC. Residues: CASSLDSVWETQYF. V gene TRBV7-2 combines with J gene TRBJ2-5; no clear D gene. The CDR3 covers 14 residues. V dropped 1 base and J dropped 5 bases, with 11 bases sitting between them. Germline values: CDR1 SGHTA, CDR2 FQGNSA.

The V call is TRBV10-3, the J call TRBJ1-5; perhaps TRBD1 as D (5 bases). Deletions cut 6 bases from V and 3 bases from J, with 15 bases between. The CDR3 is made up of 15 amino acids. Germline CDR1 reads ENHRY; CDR2 reads SYGVKD. CDR3 sequence reads: CAIRDGDGLNQPQHF. The CDR3 DNA sequence: TGTGCCATCAGGGACGGGGACGGACTCAATCAGCCCCAGCATTTT.

The DNA of the CDR3 is TGTGCCAGCAGCGTATCCCCAGGGAGGGGCACTGAAGCTTTCTTT. Its translation is CASSVSPGRGTEAFF. V usage is TRBV9 and J usage is TRBJ1-1, with D perhaps TRBD1 (5 bases). Germline CDR1 reads SGDLS; CDR2 reads YYNGEE. The CDR3 is made up of 15 amino acids. Trimming shortened V by 1 base and J by 4 bases, and 14 bases separated the two germline ends.

V and J are TRBV30 and TRBJ1-2, with a possible D match to TRBD1 (6 bases). CDR3 length equals 12 residues. The ends were cut back, 1 base at V and 8 bases at J, with 11 bases in the middle. The germline V gene has CDR1 GTSNPN and CDR2 SVGIG (reference sequence). The CDR3 loop is CAWSAYRVGYTF. The CDR3 DNA is TGTGCCTGGAGTGCCTACAGGGTCGGCTACACCTTC. Full variable domain (missing parts from reference TRBV30 and TRBJ1-2): SQTIHQWPATLVQPVGSPLSLECTVEGTSNPNLYWYRQAAGRGLQLLFYSVGIGQISSEVPQNLSASRPQDRQFILSSKKLLLSDSGFYLCAWSAYRVGYTFGSGTRLTVV.

The gene calls are TRBV27 and TRBJ2-1; D ambiguous. The length of the CDR3 is 13 residues. Germline lookup yields CDR1 MNHEY and CDR2 SMNVEV (reference sequence). With 3 bases removed from V and 4 bases from J, the gap between germline ends came to 7 bases. The CDR3 DNA reads TGTGCCAGCAGTTTGAACAGATACAATGAGCAGTTCTTC. Amino acid sequence: CASSLNRYNEQFF.

This clone has a single count. V is TRBV19 and J is TRBJ1-4; D may be TRBD1 (6 bases). Germline CDR1 LNHDA, CDR2 SQIVND (reference sequence). This CDR3 region has 12 residues. Trimming removed 7 bases at V and 8 bases at J, with 11 bases between. In DNA form, the CDR3 reads TGTGCCAGTAAGTGGCAGGGGGAAAAACTGTTTTTT. It yields the protein CASKWQGEKLFF. The full variable domain, in which reference TRBV19 and TRBJ1-4 provide the parts outside the CDR3, is DGGITQSPKYLFRKEGQNVTLSCEQNLNHDAMYWYRQDPGQGLRLIYYSQIVNDFQKGDIAEGYSVSREKKESFPLTVTSAQKNPTAFYLCASKWQGEKLFFGSGTQLSVL.

The rearrangement uses TRBV5-1 and TRBJ2-2, with 7 bases matching TRBD1. Germline loops: CDR1 SGHRS, CDR2 YFSETQ. Trimming removed 4 bases from V and 5 bases from J; junction bases left unmatched: 5. This CDR3 has 14 amino acids. CDR3 sequence: CASSRDRLTGELFF. The CDR3 coding sequence is TGCGCCAGCAGCCGGGACAGATTAACCGGGGAGCTGTTTTTT.

Only a few counts were recorded for this clone. The CDR3 protein is CASSAGQGANTGELFF. CDR3 nucleotides: TGTGCCAGCAGCGCCGGACAGGGGGCGAACACCGGGGAGCTGTTTTTT. V and J are TRBV9 and TRBJ2-2; the match to TRBD1 covers 10 bases. This CDR3 is built from 16 residues. Unmatched junction bases numbered 2, after V lost 3 bases and J lost 0 bases. Germline values: CDR1 SGDLS, CDR2 YYNGEE.

V and J are TRBV6-1 and TRBJ1-2; tentatively, D is TRBD1 (5 bases). Trimming shortened V by 3 bases and J by 5 bases, and 13 bases separated the two germline ends. Germline CDR1 is MNHNS and CDR2 is SASEGT. This CDR3 contains 14 residues. CDR3 loop: CASSDGGTSYGYTF. The CDR3 DNA is TGTGCCAGCAGTGACGGAGGGACTTCATATGGCTACACCTTC.

The chain employs TRBV21-1 and TRBJ2-7; the D call of TRBD1 is as the table states it, not checked on the DNA. TRBV21-1 is an annotated pseudogene. The CDR3 sequence is 16 residues long. The CDR3 region has the DNA TGTGCCAGCATCCATTTCCCACAGGGTCAAATGGACGAGCAGTACTTC. Amino acids: CASIHFPQGQMDEQYF.

The gene calls are TRBV14 and TRBJ1-1; D remains ambiguous. The CDR3 has 16 residues. The V gene lost 0 bases and the J gene lost 4 bases, with 15 bases spanning the gap. CDR1 SGHDN and CDR2 FVKESK come from the germline V gene. The CDR3 sequence: CASSQDWTATTTEAFF. The DNA for the CDR3 is TGTGCCAGCAGCCAAGATTGGACGGCTACCACCACTGAAGCTTTCTTT.

This chain links TRBV19 with TRBJ1-2; D not resolved. The CDR3 has 14 residues. V dropped 10 bases and J dropped 5 bases, with 20 bases sitting between them. Germline-derived CDR1 and CDR2 are LNHDA and SQIVND (reference sequence). The CDR3 region has the DNA TGTGCCACAAGGGTTGAGGGCCGCCTATATGGCTACACCTTC. Residues: CATRVEGRLYGYTF.

The chain employs TRBV6-1 and TRBJ1-2, with D unresolved. The CDR3 sequence is 15 residues long. V lost 0 bases, J lost 4 bases, and 12 bases lay in between. The germline V gene has CDR1 MNHNS and CDR2 SASEGT. The chain's CDR3 is CASSEAFAESYGYTF. In DNA, the CDR3 is TGTGCCAGCAGTGAAGCCTTTGCAGAGTCCTATGGCTACACCTTC.

The genes are TRBV5-4 and TRBJ2-3; 12 bases line up with TRBD2. Trimming took 4 bases from V and 1 from J; bases not matched to a gene: 1. There are 15 residues in the CDR3. Per the germline V gene, CDR1 is SGHNT and CDR2 is YYREEE (reference sequence). The CDR3, as DNA: TGTGCCAGCAGCCTAGCGGGGGGGCGCACAGATACGCAGTATTTT. Amino acid sequence: CASSLAGGRTDTQYF.

The CDR3, as DNA: TGTGCCAGCAGTTACTCCAGGGCCTATGGCTACACCTTC. Protein: CASSYSRAYGYTF. This rearrangement joins TRBV6-5 to TRBJ1-2; D is possibly TRBD1 (5 bases). Germline V gene lookup returns CDR1 MNHEY and CDR2 SVGAGI. CDR3 length: 13 residues. V lost 0 bases, J lost 4 bases, and 6 bases lay in between.